This T cell receptor beta chain is from a study of a mutant IDH1 vaccine in newly diagnosed glioma. Whole-study context: Treated patients, approximately 60% male and roughly 40% female, averaged approximately 40 years of age. Patients previously underwent radiotherapy, temozolomide, or both, and most underwent both.

Sequencing used immunoSEQ multiplex PCR; TCRdb keeps in-frame clones, though not all of them. This table holds approximately 35,000 clones, around 89% found once. As regards this clone: As yet, its antigen is unknown.

V was pared by 1 base and J by 5 bases, with 6 bases of the junction left unmatched. Looked up from germline, CDR1 is LGHNA and CDR2 is YNFKEQ. The CDR3 length is 16 residues. General observations from the study: Pseudoprogression apparently tracked independently of changes in top peripheral T cell clonotypes.

Time point defined: week 23, last vaccination. One vaccine dose held 300 ug of mutant IDH1 20-mer peptide and came with topical imiquimod. The TCR was taken from a man aged 35-49 years with glioma. The source was PBMCs, collected from a glioma patient whose treatment included an IDH1 peptide vaccine. J is TRBJ1-4 and V is TRBV4-2, with 8 bases that match TRBD1. CDR3 in amino acids: CASSQGTDRANEKLFF. CDR3 DNA: TGTGCCAGCAGCCAAGGCACGGACAGGGCCAATGAAAAACTGTTTTTT.